The subject of this entry is one TCR beta chain. What it recognizes is unknown. This entry belongs to a study of T cell responses to AZD1222 COVID-19 vaccine. Study-wide results and limits: White British ancestry dominated among donors, who included more females, and clonal diversity was possibly underestimated. Nearly half of unique spike-specific TCRs reportedly avoided B.1.351 and B.1.1.7 mutated regions. Spike-spanning, vaccine-associated CD4 TCRs were dominant at 160-218 and 743-854. Without day 14 samples, only post-peak T cell repertoires were studied.

Some clones are missing from TCRdb's copy, which holds only in-frame ones; the method was immunoSEQ multiplex PCR. The sample has some 130,000 clones, about 90% seen once; the top ten hold approximately 2%. The CDR3 is 15 residues long. Trimming cost V 5 bases and J 2 bases, with 13 bases left between them. CDR1 and CDR2 from the germline V gene are SGHAT and FQNNGV. The chain links TRBV11-2 to TRBJ1-5; D uncertain. The specimen was peripheral blood, collected 28 days after the second AZD1222 dose. The TCR sequence derives from an adult who received the AZD1222 COVID-19 vaccine. CDR3 amino acids: CASSPRTGGNQPQHF. Written as DNA, the CDR3 is TGTGCCAGCAGCCCTAGGACCGGTGGCAATCAGCCCCAGCATTTT. The whole variable domain, remainder taken from reference TRBV11-2 and TRBJ1-5, is EAGVAQSPRYKIIEKRQSVAFWCNPISGHATLYWYQQILGQGPKLLIQFQNNGVVDDSQLPKDRFSAERLKGVDSTLKIQPAKLEDSAVYLCASSPRTGGNQPQHFGDGTRLSIL.